Listed below are T cell receptor beta chains from one sample, sequenced in a study of CD8+ T cells in alopecia areata. The data were produced by immunoSEQ multiplex PCR, yet TCRdb's version contains in-frame clones alone and is incomplete. The profile shows under 200,000 clones, about three fifths of them singletons. The sequenced sample was CD4+ T cells sorted from blood, obtained at week 4, from a patient treated with tofacitinib. Receptors were obtained from a human donor with alopecia areata. Each CDR3 is given with its conserved first and last residue. A D gene is named only where the DNA matches it firmly. Only some rows state a clone size, as once, few, many or a class for expanded clones.

d_call: -
clone_size: -
j_call: TRBJ1-1
v_call: TRBV9
cdr3_aa: CASNPEPGNTEAFF
cdr3_nt: TGTGCCAGCAACCCAGAGCCAGGGAACACTGAAGCTTTCTTT

d_call: -
clone_size: -
j_call: TRBJ2-5
v_call: TRBV30
cdr3_aa: CAWSPGQTQYF
cdr3_nt: TGTGCCTGGAGTCCAGGGCAGACCCAGTACTTC

d_call: -
clone_size: once
j_call: TRBJ2-1
v_call: TRBV11-2
cdr3_aa: CASSLVVPTHEQFF
cdr3_nt: TGTGCCAGCAGCTTAGTCGTCCCGACCCATGAGCAGTTCTTC

d_call: -
clone_size: -
j_call: TRBJ2-2
v_call: TRBV6-5
cdr3_aa: CASSFPHTGELFF
cdr3_nt: TGTGCCAGCAGTTTCCCCCACACCGGGGAGCTGTTTTTT

d_call: -
clone_size: few
j_call: TRBJ2-6
v_call: TRBV29-1
cdr3_aa: CSVGGGAGANVLTF
cdr3_nt: TGCAGCGTTGGAGGGGGAGCTGGGGCCAACGTCCTGACTTTC

d_call: TRBD2
clone_size: once
j_call: TRBJ2-7
v_call: TRBV27
cdr3_aa: CASSLGLADYEQYF
cdr3_nt: TGTGCCAGCAGTTTAGGACTAGCGGACTACGAGCAGTACTTC

d_call: -
clone_size: -
j_call: TRBJ2-5
v_call: TRBV30
cdr3_aa: CAWSVSETQYF
cdr3_nt: TGTGCCTGGAGTGTGTCAGAGACCCAGTACTTC

d_call: TRBD2
clone_size: few
j_call: TRBJ2-4
v_call: TRBV5-1
cdr3_aa: CASSSGLAGGLAKNIQYF
cdr3_nt: TGCGCCAGCAGCTCGGGACTAGCGGGGGGCCTAGCCAAAAACATTCAGTACTTC

d_call: TRBD2
clone_size: -
j_call: TRBJ2-5
v_call: TRBV10-3
cdr3_aa: CAISVSGGETQYF
cdr3_nt: TGTGCCATCAGTGTGAGCGGGGGGGAGACCCAGTACTTC

d_call: -
clone_size: -
j_call: TRBJ2-6
v_call: TRBV15
cdr3_aa: CATSRPDSGANVLTF
cdr3_nt: TGTGCCACCAGCAGACCGGACTCTGGGGCCAACGTCCTGACTTTC

d_call: -
clone_size: -
j_call: TRBJ2-1
v_call: TRBV29-1
cdr3_aa: CSIEVSRGMLLLHNEQFF
cdr3_nt: TGCAGCATCGAGGTGTCCAGGGGAATGCTCCTGCTTCACAATGAGCAGTTCTTC

d_call: -
clone_size: -
j_call: TRBJ1-1
v_call: TRBV6-6
cdr3_aa: CASSYVENTEAFF
cdr3_nt: TGTGCCAGCAGTTACGTGGAGAACACTGAAGCTTTCTTT

d_call: -
clone_size: few
j_call: TRBJ2-6
v_call: TRBV7-2
cdr3_aa: CASSSRRRQALSGANVLTF
cdr3_nt: TGTGCCAGCAGCTCCCGGAGAAGACAGGCGCTCTCTGGGGCCAACGTCCTGACTTTC

d_call: -
clone_size: -
j_call: TRBJ2-5
v_call: TRBV7-9
cdr3_aa: CASSPGTPQETQYF
cdr3_nt: TGTGCCAGCAGCCCCGGGACACCACAAGAGACCCAGTACTTC

d_call: -
clone_size: -
j_call: TRBJ1-1
v_call: TRBV29-1
cdr3_aa: CSVAERLNTEAFF
cdr3_nt: TGCAGCGTTGCTGAAAGGTTGAACACTGAAGCTTTCTTT

d_call: TRBD1
clone_size: -
j_call: TRBJ1-4
v_call: TRBV5-1
cdr3_aa: CASSLGNSGQGEKLFF
cdr3_nt: TGCGCCAGCAGCTTAGGGAACTCCGGACAGGGGGAAAAACTGTTTTTT

d_call: TRBD1
clone_size: -
j_call: TRBJ2-1
v_call: TRBV5-1
cdr3_aa: CASSWGTGTGGDEQFF
cdr3_nt: TGCGCCAGCAGCTGGGGTACAGGGACAGGGGGCGATGAGCAGTTCTTC

d_call: -
clone_size: -
j_call: TRBJ2-3
v_call: TRBV5-1
cdr3_aa: CASSLATADTQYF
cdr3_nt: TGCGCCAGCAGCTTGGCCACCGCAGATACGCAGTATTTT

d_call: -
clone_size: few
j_call: TRBJ2-1
v_call: TRBV7-2
cdr3_aa: CASSLQAAANNEQFF
cdr3_nt: TGTGCCAGCAGCTTACAGGCAGCGGCCAACAATGAGCAGTTCTTC

d_call: TRBD1
clone_size: -
j_call: TRBJ2-1
v_call: TRBV15
cdr3_aa: CATSSHRDRGGGEQFF
cdr3_nt: TGTGCCACCAGCAGTCACCGGGACAGGGGAGGGGGTGAGCAGTTCTTC